The following is a T cell receptor beta chain sequence with its context. Per germline, CDR1 SGHVS and CDR2 FQNEAQ. The CDR3 spans 15 residues. V lost 5 bases and J lost 10, with 24 bases in between. This record comes from a study of blood T cell repertoires in COVID-19. Some clones are missing from TCRdb's copy, which holds only in-frame ones; the method was immunoSEQ multiplex PCR. The data hold 60,000 to 90,000 clones, with roughly 88% observed a single time. The V gene is TRBV7-8, the J gene TRBJ2-7; a possible D gene is TRBD1 (6 bases). The clonotype originates from a woman aged 45 to 65 with acute or convalescent COVID-19. Sequenced input: peripheral blood. CDR3 protein: CASSLIQGTILPQYF. Written as DNA, the CDR3 is TGTGCCAGCAGCCTAATCCAGGGGACGATTCTTCCCCAGTACTTC.